These 4 T cell receptor beta chains share one sample of origin, sequenced in a study of blood T cell repertoires in COVID-19. This table comes from immunoSEQ multiplex PCR, and its TCRdb copy is limited to in-frame clones, with some not included. The sample consists of 350,000 to 500,000 clones, roughly 90% of them appearing once. Sequencing was performed on peripheral blood. These receptor sequences come from a man younger than 35 with COVID-19, enrolled during active disease.

The chain is built from TRBV14 and TRBJ1-6, with a tentative D call TRBD1 (6 bases). V was trimmed by 3 bases and J by 10 bases, leaving 16 bases between them. The CDR3 runs to 15 residues. Looked up from germline, CDR1 is SGHDN and CDR2 is FVKESK. The CDR3 loop reads CASSHNSRGVSPLHF. CDR3 sequence (DNA): TGTGCCAGCAGCCATAACTCCAGGGGAGTATCACCCCTCCACTTT. The complete variable domain, with remaining parts taken from reference TRBV14 and TRBJ1-6, reads EAGVTQFPSHSVIEKGQTVTLRCDPISGHDNLYWYRRVMGKEIKFLLHFVKESKQDESGMPNNRFLAERTGGTYSTLKVQPAELEDSGVYFCASSHNSRGVSPLHFGNGTRLTVT.

The V and J genes are TRBV19 and TRBJ2-7; 8 bases map to TRBD2. CDR3 length: 13 amino acids. In germline, CDR1 is LNHDA, CDR2 SQIVND (reference sequence). The V gene end was trimmed by 6 bases and the J gene end by 7 bases; junction bases not matched to a gene: 8. CDR3 loop: CASSPLGRGEQYF. In DNA form, the CDR3 reads TGTGCCAGTAGCCCCCTCGGGAGGGGGGAGCAGTACTTC. Together with reference TRBV19 and TRBJ2-7, the CDR3 gives the full variable domain: DGGITQSPKYLFRKEGQNVTLSCEQNLNHDAMYWYRQDPGQGLRLIYYSQIVNDFQKGDIAEGYSVSREKKESFPLTVTSAQKNPTAFYLCASSPLGRGEQYFGPGTRLTVT.

The V call is TRBV6-5, the J call TRBJ1-6; TRBD1 is a possible D gene (6 bases). Trimming pared 11 bases from V and 15 bases from J, leaving 20 bases between. The germline gives CDR1 MNHEY, CDR2 SVGAGI. The CDR3 extends over 12 amino acids. CDR3 DNA: TGTGCCTGCTCTCCAGGTGGGACACTCCTCCACTTT. Translation: CACSPGGTLLHF.

This clone was seen a single time. The rearrangement links TRBV28 to TRBJ1-5; the match to TRBD1 covers 10 bases. V gave up 3 bases and J gave up 4 bases; unmatched junction bases: 3. The length of the CDR3 is 15 residues. Germline CDR1 reads MDHEN; CDR2 reads SYDVKM. The CDR3 DNA reads TGTGCCAGCAGTTTTTCGGGACAGGGGAATCAGCCCCAGCATTTT. Protein sequence: CASSFSGQGNQPQHF. Supplemented by reference TRBV28 and TRBJ1-5, the full variable domain reads DVKVTQSSRYLVKRTGEKVFLECVQDMDHENMFWYRQDPGLGLRLIYFSYDVKMKEKGDIPEGYSVSREKKERFSLILESASTNQTSMYLCASSFSGQGNQPQHFGDGTRLSIL.